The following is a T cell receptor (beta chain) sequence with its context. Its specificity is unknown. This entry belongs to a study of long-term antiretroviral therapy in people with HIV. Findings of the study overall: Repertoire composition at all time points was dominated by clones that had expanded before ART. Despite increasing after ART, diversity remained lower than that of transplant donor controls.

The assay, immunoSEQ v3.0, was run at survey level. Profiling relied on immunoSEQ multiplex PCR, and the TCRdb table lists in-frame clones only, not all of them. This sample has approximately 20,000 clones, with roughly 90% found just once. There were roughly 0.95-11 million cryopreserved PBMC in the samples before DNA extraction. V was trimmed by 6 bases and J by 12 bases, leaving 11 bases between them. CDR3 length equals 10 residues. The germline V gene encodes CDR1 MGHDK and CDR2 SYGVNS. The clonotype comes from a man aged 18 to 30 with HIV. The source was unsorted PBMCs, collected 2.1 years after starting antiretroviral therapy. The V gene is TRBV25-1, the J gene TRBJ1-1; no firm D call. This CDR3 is CASRGSFSFF. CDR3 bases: TGTGCCAGCAGGGGCTCTTTTTCTTTCTTT.